This record looks at one T cell receptor (beta chain) sequence and its context. This sample was included in a study of early T cells in non-severe SARS-CoV-2 infection. The V gene lost 0 bases and the J gene lost 5 bases, with 15 bases spanning the gap. Germline loops: CDR1 SGDLS, CDR2 YYNGEE. The CDR3 contains 15 residues. TCRdb used MiXCR to reprocess the 5' RACE reads, holding one entry per CDR3 protein. The table has tens of thousands of distinct CDR3 sequences, about 13% seen once; the top ten hold approximately 1%. The chain couples TRBV9 to TRBJ2-7; no reliable D call. Sequenced material: whole blood. This receptor was identified in an adult who was a healthcare worker with PCR-confirmed SARS-CoV-2 infection or an uninfected control (not recorded which). CDR3 bases: TGTGCCAGCAGCGTAGGTAACAGTCATCCGGACGAGCAGTACTTC. This codes for CASSVGNSHPDEQYF.